A selection of T cell receptor beta chains follows, all from one sample in a study of shared clonotypes between healthy human individuals. Assay used: immunoSEQ multiplex PCR; TCRdb lists only in-frame clones, some missing. The sample has over 1.4 million clones, roughly 96% seen once. Sequencing was done on a sample of naive CD4+ T cells sorted from blood. The receptors derive from a man aged 25 to 45 in good health. CDR3s include the opening cysteine and the closing phenylalanine or tryptophan. D genes are given only for firm matches. Clone size is shown for a subset of rows, as once, few, many or a class of expanded clone.

abundance	d_gene	v_gene	j_gene	CDR3aa	CDR3nt
-	TRBD2	TRBV9	TRBJ2-7	CASSVGGLAGVNEQYF	TGTGCCAGCAGCGTAGGGGGACTAGCGGGAGTTAACGAGCAGTACTTC
-	TRBD2	TRBV5-4	TRBJ2-1	CASSTATSGSFHEQFF	TGTGCCAGCAGCACTGCGACTAGCGGGAGCTTCCATGAGCAGTTCTTC
once	TRBD2	TRBV12-5	TRBJ2-5	CASGLSANGRRETQYF	TGTGCTAGTGGTTTGTCGGCAAACGGGAGGAGGGAGACCCAGTACTTC
-	-	TRBV11-2	TRBJ2-5	CASSVLRTGGQETQYF	TGTGCCAGCAGCGTACTTCGGACCGGGGGCCAAGAGACCCAGTACTTC
-	TRBD1	TRBV5-1	TRBJ1-2	CASSLGTAPNYGYTF	TGCGCCAGCAGCTTAGGGACAGCTCCAAACTATGGCTACACCTTC
-	-	TRBV6-5	TRBJ2-7	CASSSYGRNAYEQYF	TGTGCCAGCAGTTCCTATGGTCGAAACGCCTACGAGCAGTACTTC
-	-	TRBV7-2	TRBJ2-7	CASSLSGDIHEQYF	TGTGCCAGCAGCTTATCCGGGGATATCCACGAGCAGTACTTC
-	TRBD2	TRBV7-3	TRBJ2-3	CASSSGAGGPTDTQYF	TGTGCCAGCAGCTCCGGAGCGGGAGGGCCCACAGATACGCAGTATTTT
-	TRBD1	TRBV2	TRBJ2-3	CASRDRASTDTQYF	TGTGCCAGCAGGGACAGGGCTAGCACAGATACGCAGTATTTT
-	-	TRBV28	TRBJ2-2	CASSLRSRTGELFF	TGTGCCAGCAGTTTAAGATCTAGAACCGGGGAGCTGTTTTTT
once	-	TRBV7-3	TRBJ2-2	CASSLTRGELFF	TGTGCCAGCAGTTTGACCCGCGGGGAGCTGTTTTTT
-	TRBD1	TRBV7-3	TRBJ2-1	CASSHPTRTGTLGEQFF	TGTGCCAGCAGCCACCCCACAAGGACAGGGACCTTAGGTGAGCAGTTCTTC
-	-	TRBV5-1	TRBJ1-4	CASSTDANNEKLFF	TGCGCCAGCAGTACGGACGCTAATAATGAAAAACTGTTTTTT
-	-	TRBV11-2	TRBJ1-5	CASSLVGGSNQPQHF	TGTGCCAGCAGCTTAGTGGGGGGTAGCAATCAGCCCCAGCATTTT
-	TRBD1	TRBV5-4	TRBJ2-1	CASSWTGNDNEQFF	TGTGCCAGCAGCTGGACAGGGAATGACAATGAGCAGTTCTTC
-	TRBD1	TRBV7-2	TRBJ2-7	CASSLEQGAGYEQYF	TGTGCCAGCAGCTTAGAACAGGGGGCAGGGTACGAGCAGTACTTC
-	-	TRBV7-9	TRBJ2-4	CASSSGTPPPKNIQYF	TGTGCCAGCAGCAGCGGGACACCCCCGCCTAAAAACATTCAGTACTTC
-	-	TRBV29-1	TRBJ1-2	CSVEYPSNYGYTF	TGCAGCGTTGAGTACCCCTCTAACTATGGCTACACCTTC
-	TRBD2	TRBV28	TRBJ2-1	CASTSLAARAYNEQFF	TGTGCCAGCACCTCCCTAGCGGCGAGGGCCTACAATGAGCAGTTCTTC
-	-	TRBV6-5	TRBJ1-5	CASSYSRAQPQHF	TGTGCCAGCAGTTACTCGAGAGCCCAGCCCCAGCATTTT
-	-	TRBV28	TRBJ1-5	CASESPPGTYSNQPQHF	TGTGCCAGCGAAAGCCCCCCAGGAACCTATAGCAATCAGCCCCAGCATTTT
once	TRBD1	TRBV28	TRBJ1-4	CASSLQGAREKLFF	TGTGCCAGCAGTCTACAGGGGGCCCGGGAAAAACTGTTTTTT
-	TRBD2	TRBV6-5	TRBJ2-1	CASRVAGGPNNEQFF	TGTGCCAGCAGAGTAGCGGGAGGGCCTAACAATGAGCAGTTCTTC
-	-	TRBV7-3	TRBJ2-7	CASSLMVGALSYEQYF	TGTGCCAGCAGCTTAATGGTTGGCGCACTCTCCTACGAGCAGTACTTC
-	-	TRBV7-2	TRBJ2-3	CASSFESIDTQYF	TGTGCCAGCAGCTTCGAGAGTATAGATACGCAGTATTTT